The T cell receptor beta chain under discussion was sequenced for a study of T cell responses to AZD1222 COVID-19 vaccine. TCRdb's copy holds only in-frame clones and misses some; the assay was immunoSEQ multiplex PCR. This repertoire shows roughly 92,000 clones, 85% to 90% found once; its top ten account for almost 8.5%. This clone appeared a single time. The junction had 9 bases not matched to a gene; V was cut back by 4 bases and J by 4 bases. The CDR3 covers 15 residues. The germline gives CDR1 MGHRA, CDR2 YSYEKL. This chain connects TRBV4-1 to TRBJ2-7, with 8 bases aligning to TRBD1. This receptor was taken from an adult in good health. Sequenced here: peripheral blood, sampled on day 0 of AZD1222 vaccination. The chain's CDR3 is CASSRTTGDDYEQYF. In nucleotides, the CDR3 is TGCGCCAGCAGCCGGACGACAGGGGATGATTACGAGCAGTACTTC.